This TCR beta chain was observed in a study of blood T cell repertoires in COVID-19. The overall study: Sites across the United States, Italy and Spain contributed samples from acute and convalescent COVID-19. PBMCs, B-cell-depleted T cells, or T cells provided the cDNA or gDNA that made up the material.

The CDR3 runs 15 residues. V lost 6 bases to trimming and J lost 5 bases, with 19 bases between them. Germline V gene data show CDR1 as MNHEY and CDR2 as SVGEGT. Study processing details: Amplifying reference gene primers gave estimates of nucleated cell counts. Sequencing used immunoSEQ multiplex PCR; TCRdb keeps in-frame clones, though not all of them. V and J calls and clone size come straight from that table; D and trimming were deduced from the DNA. The table shows approximately 670,000 clones, with more than 80% occurring only once. This receptor was obtained from a young woman with acute or convalescent COVID-19. The rearrangement joins TRBV6-2 or TRBV6-3 to TRBJ1-2; D possibly corresponds to TRBD1 (5 bases). The sequencing sample was made of peripheral blood. The CDR3 spells CASSSPPGHLYGYTF. The CDR3 DNA sequence: TGTGCCAGCAGCTCTCCCCCCGGACACCTTTATGGCTACACCTTC.